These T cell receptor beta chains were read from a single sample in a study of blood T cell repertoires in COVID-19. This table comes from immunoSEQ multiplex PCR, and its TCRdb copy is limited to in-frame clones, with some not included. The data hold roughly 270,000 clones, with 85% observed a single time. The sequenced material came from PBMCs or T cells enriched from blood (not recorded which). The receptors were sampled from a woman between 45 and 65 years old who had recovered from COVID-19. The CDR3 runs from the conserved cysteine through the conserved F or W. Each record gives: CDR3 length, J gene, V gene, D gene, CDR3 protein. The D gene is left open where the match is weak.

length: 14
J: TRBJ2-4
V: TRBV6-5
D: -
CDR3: CASAREGVGYIQYF

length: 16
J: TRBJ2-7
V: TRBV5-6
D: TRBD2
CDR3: CASSRIRTRATYEQYF

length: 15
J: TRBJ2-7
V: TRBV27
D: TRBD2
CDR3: CASTREAYGSYEQYF

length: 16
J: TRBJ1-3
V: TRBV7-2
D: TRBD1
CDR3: CASSSNTGTGKDTIYF

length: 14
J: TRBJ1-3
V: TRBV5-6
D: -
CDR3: CASSSQGSGNTIYF

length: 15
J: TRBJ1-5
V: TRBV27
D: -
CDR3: CASGPQGEGNQPQHF

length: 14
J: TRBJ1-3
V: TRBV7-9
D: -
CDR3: CASSLALNGNTIYF

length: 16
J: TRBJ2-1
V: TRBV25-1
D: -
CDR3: CASSEPTGLGRNEQFF

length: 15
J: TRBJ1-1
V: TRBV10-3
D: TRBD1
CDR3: CAIAATGVMNTEAFF

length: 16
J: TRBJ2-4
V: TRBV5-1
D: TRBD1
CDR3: CASSTGTGDAKNIQYF

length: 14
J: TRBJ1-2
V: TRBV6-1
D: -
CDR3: CASSEGTSGDGYTF

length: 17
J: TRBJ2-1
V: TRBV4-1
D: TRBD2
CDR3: CASSQGVLAGAYNEQFF

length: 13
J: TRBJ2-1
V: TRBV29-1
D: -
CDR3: CSVDVLSYNEQFF

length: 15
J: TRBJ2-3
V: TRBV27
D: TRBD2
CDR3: CASNGGREGPDTQYF

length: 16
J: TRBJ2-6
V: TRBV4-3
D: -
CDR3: CASSQDQGTGANVLTF

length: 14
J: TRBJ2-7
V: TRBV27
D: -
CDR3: CASALPGLPYEQYF

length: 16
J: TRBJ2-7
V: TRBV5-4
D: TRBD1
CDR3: CASSSRDRGLSYEQYF

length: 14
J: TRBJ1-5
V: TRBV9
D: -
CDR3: CASSVGAGPETQHF

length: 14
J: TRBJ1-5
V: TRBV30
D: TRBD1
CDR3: CAWSVDRGGQPQHF

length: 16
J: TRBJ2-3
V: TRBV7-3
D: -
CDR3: CASSLKAGAGTDTQYF

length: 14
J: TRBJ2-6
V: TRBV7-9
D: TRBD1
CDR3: CASSDRVGANVLTF

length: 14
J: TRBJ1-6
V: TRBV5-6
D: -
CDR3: CASSLAGAASSLHF

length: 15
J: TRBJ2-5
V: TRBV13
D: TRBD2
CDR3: CASSSLAGGLRTQYF

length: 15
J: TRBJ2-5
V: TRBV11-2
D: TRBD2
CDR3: CASSLGGSFQETQYF

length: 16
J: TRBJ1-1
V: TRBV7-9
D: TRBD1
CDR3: CASSLFPGQMNTEAFF

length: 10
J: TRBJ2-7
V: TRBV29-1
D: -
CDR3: CSVRANEQYF

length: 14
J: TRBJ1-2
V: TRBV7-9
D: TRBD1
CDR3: CASSSTDRSYGYTF

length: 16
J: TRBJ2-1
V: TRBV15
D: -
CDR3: CATSRDRRLGYNEQFF

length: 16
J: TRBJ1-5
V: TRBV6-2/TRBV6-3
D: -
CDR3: CASSYSGALSNQPQHF